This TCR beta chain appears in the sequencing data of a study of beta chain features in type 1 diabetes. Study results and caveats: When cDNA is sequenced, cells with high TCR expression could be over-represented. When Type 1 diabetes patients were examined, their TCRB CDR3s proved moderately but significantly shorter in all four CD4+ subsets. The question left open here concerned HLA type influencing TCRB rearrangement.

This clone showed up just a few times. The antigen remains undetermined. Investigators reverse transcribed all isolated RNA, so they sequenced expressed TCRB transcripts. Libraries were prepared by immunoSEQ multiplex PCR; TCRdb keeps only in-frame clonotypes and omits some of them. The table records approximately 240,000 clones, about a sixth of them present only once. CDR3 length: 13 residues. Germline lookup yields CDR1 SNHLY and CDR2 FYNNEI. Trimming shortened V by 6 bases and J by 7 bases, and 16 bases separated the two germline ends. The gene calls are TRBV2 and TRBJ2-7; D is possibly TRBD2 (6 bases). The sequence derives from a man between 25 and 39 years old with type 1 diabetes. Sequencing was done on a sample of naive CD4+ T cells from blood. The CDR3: CASSSSAFGEQYF. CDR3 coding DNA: TGTGCCAGCAGCTCTAGCGCCTTTGGGGAGCAGTACTTC.